The clone carrying this TCR beta chain has a single count. The data stem from a study of shared T cell receptors in the human thymus. Profiling relied on immunoSEQ multiplex PCR, and the TCRdb table lists in-frame clones only, not all of them. The sample has roughly 660,000 clones; around nine tenths are singletons. The germline V gene encodes CDR1 LGHNA and CDR2 YSLEER. The V end was cut by 0 bases, the J end by 8 bases, with 12 bases between. The CDR3 has 14 amino acids. These same records also appear under a second study, on human thymus T cells.

The chain employs TRBV4-3 and TRBJ2-3, with D unclear. The specimen was thymocytes. The TCR comes from a boy younger than two with a congenital heart defect. In DNA form, the CDR3 reads TGCGCCAGCAGCCAAGAAGGATCCCCGGGTACGCAGTATTTT. It codes for CASSQEGSPGTQYF.